This is a list of T cell receptor beta chains from one sample in a study of OX40 agonist ivuxolimab in advanced cancers. Method: immunoSEQ multiplex PCR; TCRdb's copy keeps in-frame clones and lacks some. The data hold tens of thousands of clones, with around 85% observed a single time. The specimen comprised CD4+ or CD8+ T cells sorted from blood, sampled in a trial of the OX40 agonist ivuxolimab. These TCRs come from an adult with an advanced solid tumor such as melanoma, head and neck, liver or kidney cancer. Each CDR3 is given with its conserved first and last residue. Fields, in order: J gene, V gene, clone size, D gene, CDR3 DNA, CDR3 protein. The D gene is left open where the match is weak. Size is stated for part of the rows, as once, few or many counts, or as a class when the clone is expanded.

>TRBJ1-2|TRBV9|once|.
TGTGCCAGCAGCGTAGAGGATTACTATGGCTACACCTTC
CASSVEDYYGYTF
>TRBJ1-2|TRBV7-9|once|.
TGTGCCAGCAGCTTAGGGGTTAGCGGGATTTCTGGCTACACCTTC
CASSLGVSGISGYTF
>TRBJ2-7|TRBV29-1|once|.
TGCAGCGCCCGGGACCGACCCCTCGAGCAGTACTTC
CSARDRPLEQYF
>TRBJ2-2|TRBV9|once|.
TGTGCCAGCAGCGTAGGACGCCGAGGCGCCGGGGAGCTGTTTTTT
CASSVGRRGAGELFF
>TRBJ1-1|TRBV25-1|.|TRBD1
TGTGCCAGCAGTGTGACAGGGGCGACTGAAGCTTTCTTT
CASSVTGATEAFF
>TRBJ1-6|TRBV4-3|few|.
TGCGCCAGCAGCCAAGATGTGGACCGGGACGCCGAGGAGTATTCACCCCTCCACTTT
CASSQDVDRDAEEYSPLHF
>TRBJ2-2|TRBV7-3|.|.
TGTGCCAGCAGCTTAGTGCCTCACACCGGGGAGCTGTTTTTT
CASSLVPHTGELFF
>TRBJ2-2|TRBV7-3|.|.
TGTGCCAGCCGAAAGATGGGCCGAGGAGAGCTGTTTTTT
CASRKMGRGELFF
>TRBJ2-3|TRBV27|once|.
TGTGCCAGCCGCGGGGTTAGCACAGATACGCAGTATTTT
CASRGVSTDTQYF
>TRBJ1-1|TRBV30|.|.
TGTGCCTGGGACAGTTTGAACACTGAAGCTTTCTTT
CAWDSLNTEAFF
>TRBJ1-4|TRBV28|.|TRBD1
TGTGCCAGCAGAACAGGGGGCGCAACAGGGTATGAAAAACTGTTTTTT
CASRTGGATGYEKLFF
>TRBJ2-1|TRBV7-3|.|.
TGTGCCAGCAGCCCCCGTGGCCCAACGGGGGATGAGCAGTTCTTC
CASSPRGPTGDEQFF
>TRBJ2-7|TRBV27|.|.
TGTGCCAGCAGGACCCAATCCTACGAGCAGTACTTC
CASRTQSYEQYF
>TRBJ2-7|TRBV11-2|.|TRBD1
TGTGCCAGCAGCTCGACAGGGGGCGAGCAGTACTTC
CASSSTGGEQYF
>TRBJ2-7|TRBV5-4|.|.
TGTGCCAGCAGCTTGGGAGCGGACTACGAGCAGTACTTC
CASSLGADYEQYF
>TRBJ2-3|TRBV7-6|once|.
TGTGCCAGCAGCTTTGGGGAAACAGATACGCAGTATTTT
CASSFGETDTQYF
>TRBJ2-1|TRBV27|.|TRBD1
TGTGCCAGCAGTTTGCTCGGGACAGGGGTTTACAATGAGCAGTTCTTC
CASSLLGTGVYNEQFF
>TRBJ1-5|TRBV4-2|.|.
TGTGCCAGCAGCCAAGATTCAGGGAATCAGCCCCAGCATTTT
CASSQDSGNQPQHF
>TRBJ2-7|TRBV28|.|.
TGTGCCAGCAGTTTCGGGTACTACGAGCAGTACTTC
CASSFGYYEQYF
>TRBJ2-7|TRBV19|.|TRBD1
TGTGCCAGAAAATCGGACAGGTCGCACGAGCAGTACTTC
CARKSDRSHEQYF
>TRBJ2-1|TRBV7-6|.|.
TGTGCCAGCAGCTTAGAACAGTACAATGAGCAGTTCTTC
CASSLEQYNEQFF
>TRBJ2-7|TRBV5-6|.|.
TGTGCCAGCAGCTTGGGGGGTCCCAACTACGAGCAGTACTTC
CASSLGGPNYEQYF
>TRBJ2-1|TRBV6-1|.|.
TGTGCCAGCAGTATCGATCTCTCCTACAATGAGCAGTTCTTC
CASSIDLSYNEQFF
>TRBJ2-2|TRBV28|.|TRBD2
TGTGCCAGCAGACTGTCCCGGGACTACTACACCGGGGAGCTGTTTTTT
CASRLSRDYYTGELFF
>TRBJ2-7|TRBV4-3|many|TRBD1
TGCGCCAGCAGCCAAGATCTTCAAGGACAGGTATCCTACGAGCAGTACTTC
CASSQDLQGQVSYEQYF
>TRBJ2-3|TRBV6-6|.|.
TGTGCCAGCACGGGCCACACAGATACGCAGTATTTT
CASTGHTDTQYF
>TRBJ2-7|TRBV5-4|.|TRBD1
TGTGCCAGCAGCATAGGGACAGGTGAGCAGTACTTC
CASSIGTGEQYF
>TRBJ2-3|TRBV2|.|TRBD1
TGTGCCAGCAGACAGGGGGAGGTTGATACGCAGTATTTT
CASRQGEVDTQYF
>TRBJ1-4|TRBV27|once|TRBD1
TGTGCCAGCAGTTTGGCACCGGGACAGCATGAAAAACTGTTTTTT
CASSLAPGQHEKLFF
>TRBJ2-2|TRBV5-1|.|.
TGCGCCAGCAGCCCGGGCGGGGTCACCGGGGAGCTGTTTTTT
CASSPGGVTGELFF
>TRBJ2-7|TRBV7-8|.|.
TGTGCCAGCAGCTTCAAAGGACCTGCCGAGCAGTACTTC
CASSFKGPAEQYF
>TRBJ2-5|TRBV20-1|.|.
TGCAGTGCCACAGGAGAGACCCAGTACTTC
CSATGETQYF
>TRBJ2-3|TRBV2|.|TRBD2
TGTGCCAGCAGCGCCTCCGGGACTAGCGGGAGAGGGGGGGGAGATACGCAGTATTTT
CASSASGTSGRGGGDTQYF
>TRBJ2-1|TRBV21-1|.|.
TGTGCCACACTAGCGGGAGGGCTAGCAGGCGCTGAGCAGTTCTTC
CATLAGGLAGAEQFF
>TRBJ1-5|TRBV25-1|.|TRBD1
TGTGCTCCTCCAACAGGGGGTAGCAATCAGCCCCAGCATTTT
CAPPTGGSNQPQHF
>TRBJ2-1|TRBV7-9|.|TRBD2
TGTGCCAGCAGCTTCGGGACTAGCGGGAACAATGAGCAGTTCTTC
CASSFGTSGNNEQFF
>TRBJ2-7|TRBV6-5|many|TRBD1
TGTGCCAGCAGCCGGGACAGGACAAGGCTCTACGAGCAGTACTTC
CASSRDRTRLYEQYF
>TRBJ2-1|TRBV19|.|TRBD2
TGTGCCAGTAGTGAGGCGGGAGGAACCTACAATGAGCAGTTCTTC
CASSEAGGTYNEQFF
>TRBJ1-5|TRBV21-1|.|.
TGTGCCAGCAGCAGAGGCACGGGGAATCAGCCCCAGCATTTT
CASSRGTGNQPQHF
>TRBJ2-3|TRBV5-4|few|.
TGTGCCAGCAGCTTGGAGGTGCAGGCAGATACGCAGTATTTT
CASSLEVQADTQYF
>TRBJ1-4|TRBV11-3|.|.
TGTGCCAGCAGCTTAGACAGCGGACAGTTTGAAAAACTGTTTTTT
CASSLDSGQFEKLFF
>TRBJ2-2|TRBV19|.|.
TGTGCCAGTAGAGTGGCAGGGCCCACCGGGGAGCTGTTTTTT
CASRVAGPTGELFF
>TRBJ2-1|TRBV4-1|.|TRBD2
TGCGCCAGCAGCCTCCATAGCGGGACTAGCGGAGGTATCAATGAGCAGTTCTTC
CASSLHSGTSGGINEQFF
>TRBJ2-1|TRBV9|.|.
TGTGCCAGCAGCGTAGGAGTCAATGAGCAGTTCTTC
CASSVGVNEQFF
>TRBJ2-1|TRBV19|.|TRBD2
TGTGCCAGTAGTATAACTAGCGGAACCTACAATGAGCAGTTCTTC
CASSITSGTYNEQFF
>TRBJ2-7|TRBV28|.|TRBD1
TGTGCCAGCTCATTTGGGGGACAGGGCCTCCACGAGCAGTACTTC
CASSFGGQGLHEQYF
>TRBJ1-1|TRBV5-4|.|.
TGTGCCAGCAGCTTCGAGCTGGGAGAAGCTTTCTTT
CASSFELGEAFF
>TRBJ2-5|TRBV11-1|.|.
TGTGCCAGCAGCCCGAGATGGGAGAAAGAGACCCAGTACTTC
CASSPRWEKETQYF
>TRBJ2-3|TRBV7-3|.|.
TGTGCCAGCAGCTTATCGCCTAGCACAGATACGCAGTATTTT
CASSLSPSTDTQYF
>TRBJ2-7|TRBV27|few|.
TGTGCCAGCAGGAGGGATGGGGATTACGAGCAGTACTTC
CASRRDGDYEQYF
>TRBJ1-2|TRBV7-9|.|.
TGTGCCAGCAGCGTAACAGTATATGGCTACACCTTC
CASSVTVYGYTF
>TRBJ1-5|TRBV27|few|.
TGTGCCAGCAGCTACCAGTCCCCGTCGGGGGCCCGCAATCAGCCCCAGCATTTT
CASSYQSPSGARNQPQHF
>TRBJ2-3|TRBV28|.|.
TGTGCCAGCAGTCCGGACGAGGACGGCGCAGATACGCAGTATTTT
CASSPDEDGADTQYF
>TRBJ2-5|TRBV30|.|.
TGTGCCTGGAGTGTAGGAGGGGGCTTCCAAGAGACCCAGTACTTC
CAWSVGGGFQETQYF
>TRBJ2-7|TRBV12-5|.|TRBD2
TGTGCTAGTGGCCTCCGAGCGGGGAAATACGACGAGCAGTACTTC
CASGLRAGKYDEQYF
>TRBJ1-2|TRBV30|.|TRBD1
TGTGCCTGGAGTGGGACAGGGGGCTACTATGGCTACACCTTC
CAWSGTGGYYGYTF
>TRBJ2-1|TRBV10-2|.|.
TGCGCCAGCAGAAATATTCTAGAAAACAATGAGCAGTTCTTC
CASRNILENNEQFF
>TRBJ2-3|TRBV11-3|.|.
TGTGCCAGCAGCTTAGATTGGTGGGGAAATGCCACAGATACGCAGTATTTT
CASSLDWWGNATDTQYF
>TRBJ1-2|TRBV6-6|once|TRBD1
TGTGCCAGCACCCGGGGAGGACAGGGGGTCTACACCTTC
CASTRGGQGVYTF
>TRBJ2-5|TRBV28|few|TRBD1
TGTGCCAGCAGGAAGGGACAGCAAGAGACCCAGTACTTC
CASRKGQQETQYF